Sequencing of this TCR beta chain was carried out in a study of cytomegalovirus exposure and HLA in healthy donors (dated by TCRdb to 2016 to 2017). Turning to the overall study: An earlier analysis of around 600 of the donors reported roughly 300 Gb of sequence data and 117 million unique TCR beta sequences from roughly 200 million T cells. Roughly 300 gigabases of sequencing data and around 85 million unique TCR sequences made up an early release that covered approximately 650 HLA-typed donors. Roughly five DR-DQ haplotypes were handled as single units for association and clustering because linkage in the cohort was strong. Donor age, sex, ethnicity and CMV serostatus were compiled alongside the repertoire data. A later genetic analysis used genome-wide SNP genotypes for about three fifths of the 666 donors, treating that subset as a discovery cohort. The aim of the study was to test whether cataloging public T cell receptors could identify signatures of past pathogen exposure. The number of typed donors differed by locus: roughly 629-630 for A, B, C, DRB1 and DQB1; approximately 520 for DQA1; roughly 600 for DPA1; and roughly 450 for DPB1. HLA typing covered class I and class II loci at four-digit resolution. On average, roughly 240,000 unique TCR beta nucleotide sequences were sequenced per donor among more than 350 genotyped donors of the cohort, with 15% to 20% of those sequences being non-productive. In addition to the first cohort of around 670 subjects, a separate validation cohort of about 120 different subjects was used. To study patterns of TCR occurrence, a later analysis re-analyzed previously published TCR beta repertoires from hundreds of donors and added high-resolution HLA genotyping. To decide whether each TCR beta V gene segment behaved as functional or pseudogenic, an earlier analysis of nearly 600 of the donors relied on high-throughput TCR beta sequencing. All discovery cohort repertoires had been generated using a single sequencing platform. In the later analysis, no new phenotypic data were used to find candidate immune exposures; instead, reliance was placed on TCR beta sequences and their occurrence across donors. The T cell repertoires of some 700 subjects were profiled by immunosequencing and related to cytomegalovirus serostatus. The study combined high-throughput TCR immunosequencing, statistical association of individual TCRs with disease status, and machine learning to predict cytomegalovirus infection status. Of the 350 to 450 genotyped donors, approximately 82% fell in the genetic ancestry cluster associated with self-reported Caucasian donors. Study-level results and caveats: In a later analysis, HLA-associated TCR beta chains showed more clonal expansion and lower generation probabilities than non-associated chains that were equally common. Because counts were too low, seventeen rarely observed V segments, including chromosome 9 orphons, were excluded from the earlier analysis of 587 of the donors. According to a later analysis, TCR association rates differed among HLA loci, with DRB1 alleles showing the most associated TCRs and HLA-C alleles showing the fewest. A further reported finding was that TCR beta sequences accurately predicted the HLA-A and HLA-B alleles for most subjects in the first cohort. Linkage disequilibrium might explain the correlated functional status among segregating V segments, but an unknown experimental factor could not be excluded. In vitro tests confirmed that a few of the cytomegalovirus-associated TCR beta chains recognize cytomegalovirus antigens. A later genetic analysis associated a missense DCLRE1C variant with V-gene and J-gene trimming of TCR beta chains, and an independent cohort replicated the association. A later analysis reported that several top co-occurrence clusters appeared linked to parvovirus B19, influenza, CMV and Epstein-Barr virus. In a later genetic analysis, fewer N-insertions in productive TCRs were reported among donors in an Asian-associated ancestry cluster than the roughly 700-donor mean. In the study, approximately 160 TCR beta chains were listed as associated with cytomegalovirus. Immune exposure information for the cohort was limited to CMV serostatus. Most TCR sequences were observed very rarely across donors, whereas some public TCRs were present in many individuals. Because HLA typing was unavailable for some donors at each locus, only the typed subset was used in association tests. In an earlier analysis of more than 500 of the donors, most TCR beta V segments appeared in productive rearrangements about 87% or about 30% of the time, broadly matching IMGT annotations. The presence/absence analyses assumed that sequencing depth was roughly uniform across donors, and that assumption may not be true. It was suggested by the authors that the approach could potentially be generalized to other disease states and immunological phenotypes. A cluster of highly shared sequence variants was judged likely to represent a technical artifact of the sequencing pipeline. A later analysis found that most CMV-associated TCR beta chains appeared HLA-restricted, with HLA associations seemingly driven largely by CMV exposure. Some IMGT-functional V segments, including TRBV6-2 and TRBV6-3, could not be told apart with the 87-base-pair reads, so those segments were excluded. A later analysis associated 16,951 TCR beta sequences with specific HLA alleles at a false discovery rate of 0.05. Cytomegalovirus status was reported to be diagnosed by the classifier with high specificity and sensitivity in both the original and validation cohorts. When HLA alleles, especially DR and DQ, strongly co-occurred, attributing TCR associations to individual alleles was difficult. In this cohort, only TCR beta chains were sequenced, and detectable features were limited by the absence of alpha or paired-chain data.

V is pruned by 3 bases and J by 7 bases, leaving 8 bases of the junction without a gene match. Sequences SGHTA (CDR1) and FQGNSA (CDR2) are obtained from the germline V gene. Taken from cysteine to phenylalanine, the CDR3 has 14 residues. CDR3 DNA only is kept here, 42 bases in frame from base 1. The cohort consisted of 670 or so healthy bone marrow donors. At the time of sampling, every cohort member was nominally healthy, though immune exposures that went unrecorded were likely present. The donor was CMV seronegative and belonged to the group of 352 seronegative cohort members. Every donor gave a peripheral blood sample, and the peripheral blood mononuclear cells from that sample were used for TCR beta sequencing. Genomic DNA was extracted from the blood cell samples with the Qiagen DNeasy Blood Extraction Kit. In regard to this clone: The antigen this receptor binds is unknown. Qualities for individual bases were not recorded, and no much larger clone is one base off.

Library generation was performed with the immunoSEQ multiplex PCR assay. For the multiplex PCR, a mixture combining 60 forward primers for TCR Vbeta segments and 13 reverse primers for TCR Jbeta segments was used. The CDR3 region of rearranged TCR beta genes was amplified from genomic DNA with a multiplex PCR assay. The amplified TCR beta libraries were sequenced on the Illumina HiSeq System as 87-base-pair reads. Concerning the study's data processing: A later analysis counted about 80 million unique TCR beta chains across the 600 to 850 repertoires, and some 11 million of these chains were shared by at least two donors. To remove PCR and sequencing errors, raw reads were error-corrected and collapsed into unique sequences using a nearest-neighbor algorithm that merged closely related sequences. Alignment of CDR3 sequences to IMGT reference sequences was used to assign V, D and J gene segments. For a sequence to be retained, a match of at least six nucleotides to both a V gene segment and a J gene segment was required. A rearrangement was called productive if the CDR3 had no stop codons and remained in frame with V and J, and every other rearrangement was called non-productive. CDR3 was defined by IMGT convention, running from the second conserved V-encoded cysteine to the conserved J-encoded phenylalanine. In an earlier analysis of around 600 of the donors, sequences lacking an unambiguous match to a single V gene segment were excluded. An earlier analysis of fewer than 750 of the donors called V segments functional above 56.7% productive rearrangements and segregating when the between-donor standard deviation exceeded 5%. A statistical classification framework was developed to diagnose cytomegalovirus status using the catalog of TCR beta chain sequences. In a later analysis, V and J genes were assigned by comparing TCR nucleotide sequences against IMGT/GENE-DB human TR gene sequences. In a later analysis, CDR3 sequences and most-parsimonious VDJ recombination scenarios were assigned using the TCRdist pipeline. In a later analysis, each TCR beta chain was defined by its CDR3 amino acid sequence together with its V-gene family, and reads lacking a unique V-gene family were excluded. As a way to deal with suspected cross-contamination and a sequencing artifact, a later analysis dropped 500 to 700 nucleotide sequences that were highly shared and had low generation probability. A later analysis calculated a clonal expansion index for each public chain from normalized within-repertoire ranks of inferred template counts. In a later analysis, generation probabilities were computed using a VDJ recombination model fitted to out-of-frame rearrangements, and the results were checked against IGoR. In a later analysis, hypergeometric tests were used to score TCR-TCR, TCR-HLA and TCR-CMV co-occurrence, with a repertoire-size bias correction applied to TCR pairs. In a later analysis, false discovery rates were estimated by permuting HLA or CMV assignments 20 times. In a later analysis, co-occurring TCRs were grouped with DBSCAN, and TCRdist sequence similarity was added when clustering was performed within HLA-allele-positive subsets. Co-occurrence clustering excluded repertoires with fewer than 30,000 or more than 120,000 public chains, plus five with anomalous nucleotide sharing. TCRdb carries this immuneACCESS record with in-frame sequences only. Its versions omit some clonotypes, under half of them owing to an unresolved V gene in the studies checked, with the rest unexplained. V, J and clone size derive from that table, while D and trimming were established from the DNA sequence. The sample data list 110,000 to 150,000 clones, and around 80% of these were observed just once. 1.5% to 2.5% of the sample rests with the top ten.

The chain is assembled from TRBV7-2 and TRBJ2-7, with TRBD1 identical over 8 junction bases. Sequencing was done on a sample of PBMCs. The TCR sequence derives from a woman aged 40 to 50 in good health and CMV-seronegative. The CDR3 here reads CASSFFQGALEQYF. The nucleotides are TGTGCCAGCAGCTTTTTCCAGGGGGCCCTGGAGCAGTACTTC.